These 6 T cell receptor beta chains came from one sample sequenced in a study of T cells in Graves' hyperthyroidism and ophthalmopathy. Amplified TCR beta CDR3 regions came from RNA transcripts. The study used the HTBI primer set for a first-round RT-PCR of the TCR CDR3. A single record per CDR3 protein comes from TCRdb applying MiXCR to the multiplex PCR reads. The sample yields around 580,000 distinct CDR3 sequences, approximately 15% seen once. The sample consisted of blood. Every receptor here comes from a woman aged 18 to 35 with Graves' hyperthyroidism.

The rearrangement joins TRBV27 to TRBJ1-2, with no clear D. This CDR3 has 14 residues. V lost 4 bases and J lost 3, with 12 bases in between. Germline assignment: CDR1 MNHEY and CDR2 SMNVEV (reference sequence). Written as DNA, the CDR3 is TGTGCCAGCAGTTCGCGCTCCCCGTACTATGGCTACACCTTC. This codes for CASSSRSPYYGYTF.

This clonotype was seen a few times. This chain links TRBV4-3 with TRBJ1-6; D not resolved. The V end was cut by 2 bases, the J end by 4 bases, with 6 bases between. Looked up from germline, CDR1 is LGHNA and CDR2 is YSLEER. The CDR3 length is 14 residues. The CDR3 nucleotides are TGCGCCAGCAGCCAAAGCAGATATAATTCACCCCTCCACTTT. Protein: CASSQSRYNSPLHF.

At least ten counts were recorded for this clonotype. The rearrangement uses TRBV3-1 and TRBJ2-5; D may be TRBD2 (7 bases). Germline V gene lookup returns CDR1 LGHDT and CDR2 YNNKEL (reference sequence). The length of the CDR3 is 17 residues. V shed 0 bases and J shed 0 bases, with 14 bases lying between them. The CDR3 nucleotides read TGTGCCAGCAGCCAAGAAACCCGCGGGGGCCACCAAGAGACCCAGTACTTC. It is translated as CASSQETRGGHQETQYF.

This clonotype was recorded at least ten times. The chain has TRBV10-3 and TRBJ2-5; weak D call: TRBD2 (6 bases). V gave up 4 bases and J gave up 3 bases, with 12 bases separating them. The CDR3 is made up of 14 amino acids. Germline V gene lookup returns CDR1 ENHRY and CDR2 SYGVKD. The CDR3 DNA is TGTGCCATCAGTGTGTCGTCGGGGGAAGAGACCCAGTACTTC. Amino acids: CAISVSSGEETQYF.

This clonotype was detected many times. This chain uses TRBV12-3 or TRBV12-4 with TRBJ1-1; D is perhaps TRBD1 (5 bases). This CDR3 region has 18 residues. V was pared by 5 bases and J by 2 bases, with 24 bases between. CDR3 amino acids: CASSPTLPGPQGNTEAFF. The CDR3 DNA follows: TGTGCCAGCAGTCCAACCCTACCGGGACCCCAGGGAAACACTGAAGCTTTCTTT.

In its sample, this clonotype was seen a few times. V gene TRBV7-2 combines with J gene TRBJ1-6; no clear D. V was pared by 0 bases and J by 1 base, with 7 bases between. CDR3 length: 16 residues. The germline gives CDR1 SGHTA, CDR2 FQGNSA. The CDR3 nucleotides are TGTGCCAGCAGCTTAGCGGCGGTATCCTATAATTCACCCCTCCACTTT. Translating gives CASSLAAVSYNSPLHF.